A selection of T cell receptor beta chains follows, all from one sample in a study of T cells in Graves' hyperthyroidism and ophthalmopathy. One entry per CDR3 protein, called by TCRdb with MiXCR from the multiplex PCR reads. Of around 250,000 distinct CDR3 sequences listed, less than 15% are singletons. The sequencing input was blood. The receptor source for this set is a woman in her forties with Graves' hyperthyroidism that later progressed to Graves' ophthalmopathy. CDR3s include the opening cysteine and the closing phenylalanine or tryptophan. D genes are given only for firm matches. Clone size is not always given. Where it is, it says once, few, many or a class for expanded clones.

j_gene,abundance,d_gene,v_gene,CDR3aa,CDR3nt
TRBJ1-3,.,.,TRBV28,CASSPPVSIVGNTIYF,TGTGCCAGCAGCCCCCCGGTATCGATCGTTGGAAACACCATATATTTT
TRBJ2-7,.,TRBD2,TRBV6-2/TRBV6-3,CASRHRLAGENEQYF,TGTGCCAGCCGCCACCGACTAGCGGGAGAAAACGAGCAGTACTTC
TRBJ2-1,many,TRBD2,TRBV29-1,CSVEWTSGSTAEQFF,TGCAGCGTTGAATGGACTAGCGGGAGCACAGCTGAGCAGTTCTTC
TRBJ1-3,many,.,TRBV3-1,CASSQNQGPGNTIYF,TGTGCCAGCAGCCAAAACCAAGGACCGGGGAACACCATATATTTT
TRBJ2-7,many,.,TRBV19,CASSVTGPYEQYF,TGTGCCAGTAGTGTGACAGGCCCCTACGAGCAGTACTTC
TRBJ2-1,many,.,TRBV12-5,CASGLVPNMDEQFF,TGTGCTAGTGGTTTGGTACCCAACATGGATGAGCAGTTCTTC
TRBJ2-7,many,.,TRBV11-1,CASSLAPQLTYEQYF,TGTGCCAGCAGCCTCGCCCCCCAGCTAACCTACGAGCAGTACTTC
TRBJ2-3,many,.,TRBV19,CASSMRDRPDTQYF,TGTGCCAGTAGTATGCGAGACAGGCCAGATACGCAGTATTTT
TRBJ2-2,.,TRBD2,TRBV28,CASSLRVLAGGNTGELFF,TGTGCCAGCAGTTTAAGAGTGTTAGCGGGAGGGAACACCGGGGAGCTGTTTTTT
TRBJ1-2,many,.,TRBV9,CASSVPGIYGYTF,TGTGCCAGCAGTGTCCCGGGGATCTATGGCTACACCTTC
TRBJ1-2,many,.,TRBV7-9,CASSLGANYGYTF,TGTGCCAGCAGCTTGGGAGCTAACTATGGCTACACCTTC
TRBJ2-1,.,.,TRBV9,CASSYPSAPGRNEQFF,TGTGCCAGCAGTTACCCTTCGGCCCCAGGGAGGAATGAGCAGTTCTTC
TRBJ2-3,many,.,TRBV28,CASSFYLRGDTSTDTQYF,TGTGCCAGCAGTTTCTATTTAAGGGGCGATACCAGCACAGATACGCAGTATTTT
TRBJ1-5,.,.,TRBV4-2,CASNLSPGTNQPQHF,TGTGCCAGCAACCTGTCCCCGGGAACCAATCAGCCCCAGCATTTT
TRBJ2-7,.,.,TRBV3-1,CASSLGHLVPYEQYF,TGTGCCAGCAGCCTTGGACATTTGGTACCGTACGAGCAGTACTTC
TRBJ1-2,many,.,TRBV19,CASSITAGYTF,TGTGCCAGTAGTATTACGGCTGGCTACACCTTC
TRBJ2-3,.,TRBD2,TRBV7-9,CVSSSFLTSERDTQYF,TGTGTCAGCAGCTCCTTTCTGACTAGCGAGAGGGATACGCAGTATTTT
TRBJ2-1,many,.,TRBV15,CATSRDGAGSYNEQFF,TGTGCCACCAGCAGAGATGGGGCGGGCTCCTACAATGAGCAGTTCTTC
TRBJ1-5,many,.,TRBV30,CAWSFEGVQPQHF,TGTGCCTGGAGTTTTGAGGGAGTTCAGCCCCAGCATTTT
TRBJ2-3,many,TRBD1,TRBV3-1,CASSQVGTAHPLSTDTQYF,TGTGCCAGCAGCCAAGTTGGGACAGCCCACCCGCTTAGCACAGATACGCAGTATTTT
TRBJ1-2,many,TRBD1,TRBV12-3/TRBV12-4,CASSFRGSGYTF,TGTGCCAGCAGTTTCAGGGGGTCTGGCTACACCTTC
TRBJ2-6,few,.,TRBV6-1,CASTPRHSGTNVLTF,TGTGCCAGCACTCCAAGGCACTCTGGGACCAACGTCCTGACTTTC
TRBJ2-5,few,.,TRBV5-5,CASSPQVDQETQYF,TGTGCCAGCAGCCCCCAGGTGGACCAAGAGACCCAGTACTTC
TRBJ2-4,few,TRBD1,TRBV20-1,CSALKPIGQGRKNIQYF,TGCAGTGCCCTTAAACCCATCGGACAGGGCCGCAAAAACATTCAGTACTTC
TRBJ2-7,.,.,TRBV5-1,CASSSALHIYEQYF,TGCGCCAGCAGCTCGGCACTCCACATCTACGAGCAGTACTTC
TRBJ2-3,few,TRBD2,TRBV6-4,CASSSRGGVLDTQYF,TGTGCCAGCAGTTCACGGGGGGGAGTTTTGGATACGCAGTATTTT
TRBJ2-1,many,TRBD2,TRBV2,CASSVLASSYNEQFF,TGTGCCAGCAGCGTACTAGCGTCCTCCTACAATGAGCAGTTCTTC
TRBJ2-5,few,.,TRBV7-7,CASSLGPGQGQETQYF,TGTGCTAGCAGCTTAGGACCGGGACAAGGGCAAGAGACCCAGTACTTC
TRBJ1-1,many,.,TRBV5-8,CASSFKGGAITEAFF,TGTGCCAGCAGCTTCAAGGGGGGCGCGATCACTGAAGCTTTCTTT
TRBJ2-2,many,.,TRBV20-1,CSARLGESNEAGELFF,TGCAGTGCTAGACTCGGGGAGTCAAACGAGGCCGGGGAGCTGTTTTTT
TRBJ2-1,many,.,TRBV30,CAWSGPKYNEQFF,TGTGCCTGGAGCGGGCCGAAGTACAATGAGCAGTTCTTC
TRBJ1-3,.,.,TRBV3-1,CASRPYAGSGNTIYF,TGTGCCAGCAGACCCTACGCAGGGTCTGGAAACACCATCTATTTT
TRBJ2-7,many,.,TRBV4-1,CASSQPTQGKQYEQYF,TGCGCCAGCAGCCAACCAACTCAGGGGAAACAATACGAGCAGTACTTC